These T cell receptor beta chains were read from a single sample in a study of blood T cell repertoires in COVID-19. Data came from immunoSEQ multiplex PCR; TCRdb stores just in-frame clones and leaves some out. The top ten hold about 21% of the sample, which has roughly 76,000 clones, around 75% seen once. Material: peripheral blood. Every receptor here comes from a man aged 70-80 years with acute or convalescent COVID-19. The CDR3 runs from the conserved cysteine through the conserved F or W. Fields, in order: D gene, V gene, clone size, J gene, CDR3 protein, CDR3 DNA. A D gene is named only where the DNA matches it firmly. Some rows have no size entry. The others give once, few or many, or a class for an expanded clone.

D gene: TRBD1; V gene: TRBV10-2; clone size: -; J gene: TRBJ1-2; CDR3 protein: CASSEAQRTGPYTF; CDR3 DNA: TGCGCCAGCAGTGAGGCCCAGAGGACAGGACCCTACACCTTC
D gene: TRBD1; V gene: TRBV27; clone size: -; J gene: TRBJ1-6; CDR3 protein: CATRDGTGWTPLHF; CDR3 DNA: TGTGCCACCCGGGACGGGACAGGGTGGACACCCCTCCACTTT
D gene: TRBD1; V gene: TRBV7-3; clone size: -; J gene: TRBJ2-2; CDR3 protein: CASSAQGAATGELFF; CDR3 DNA: TGTGCCAGCAGCGCCCAGGGGGCAGCCACCGGGGAGCTGTTTTTT
D gene: TRBD1; V gene: TRBV18; clone size: -; J gene: TRBJ2-3; CDR3 protein: CASSSPDRDATDTQYF; CDR3 DNA: TGTGCCAGCTCATCCCCAGACAGGGATGCCACAGATACGCAGTATTTT
D gene: TRBD2; V gene: TRBV7-3; clone size: once; J gene: TRBJ2-1; CDR3 protein: CASSSISGKHSDEQFF; CDR3 DNA: TGTGCCAGCAGCTCAATTAGCGGGAAGCATAGCGATGAGCAGTTCTTC
D gene: TRBD2; V gene: TRBV9; clone size: once; J gene: TRBJ2-1; CDR3 protein: CASSVGLAGYNEQFF; CDR3 DNA: TGTGCCAGCAGCGTAGGGCTAGCGGGATACAATGAGCAGTTCTTC
D gene: -; V gene: TRBV3-1/TRBV3-2; clone size: -; J gene: TRBJ1-1; CDR3 protein: CASSQDPHYGAFF; CDR3 DNA: TGTGCCAGCAGCCAAGATCCGCACTACGGGGCTTTCTTT
D gene: -; V gene: TRBV13; clone size: -; J gene: TRBJ2-2; CDR3 protein: CASSVYGELFF; CDR3 DNA: TGTGCCAGCAGCGTATATGGGGAGCTGTTTTTT
D gene: -; V gene: TRBV7-8; clone size: -; J gene: TRBJ1-4; CDR3 protein: CASSLVAEKLFF; CDR3 DNA: TGTGCCAGCAGCTTAGTAGCTGAAAAACTGTTTTTT
D gene: -; V gene: TRBV5-8; clone size: -; J gene: TRBJ2-5; CDR3 protein: CASSEAGQTQYF; CDR3 DNA: TGTGCCAGCAGCGAAGCAGGGCAGACCCAGTACTTC
D gene: -; V gene: TRBV28; clone size: -; J gene: TRBJ1-6; CDR3 protein: CASSFGGDSPLHF; CDR3 DNA: TGTGCCAGCAGTTTTGGGGGGGATTCACCCCTCCACTTT
D gene: -; V gene: TRBV10-3; clone size: -; J gene: TRBJ1-5; CDR3 protein: CAIKGGVGNQPQHF; CDR3 DNA: TGTGCCATCAAAGGCGGGGTTGGCAATCAGCCCCAGCATTTT
D gene: -; V gene: TRBV7-2; clone size: few; J gene: TRBJ1-5; CDR3 protein: CASSPQLNQPQHF; CDR3 DNA: TGTGCCAGCAGCCCCCAACTCAATCAGCCCCAGCATTTT
D gene: TRBD1; V gene: TRBV5-1; clone size: -; J gene: TRBJ1-5; CDR3 protein: CASSIGTGQYNQPQHF; CDR3 DNA: TGCGCCAGCAGCATAGGGACAGGACAGTACAATCAGCCCCAGCATTTT
D gene: TRBD1; V gene: TRBV6-5; clone size: -; J gene: TRBJ2-7; CDR3 protein: CASSYEGADSYEQYF; CDR3 DNA: TGTGCCAGCAGTTACGAGGGGGCAGACTCCTACGAGCAGTACTTC
D gene: TRBD1; V gene: TRBV7-2; clone size: -; J gene: TRBJ1-4; CDR3 protein: CASSPTGNEKLFF; CDR3 DNA: TGTGCCAGCAGCCCGACAGGGAATGAAAAACTGTTTTTT
D gene: TRBD1; V gene: TRBV27; clone size: -; J gene: TRBJ2-1; CDR3 protein: CASSPPGQITSRYNEQFF; CDR3 DNA: TGTGCCAGCAGCCCCCCGGGACAGATAACTAGTCGCTACAATGAGCAGTTCTTC
D gene: -; V gene: TRBV9; clone size: many; J gene: TRBJ2-2; CDR3 protein: CATSDSASGELFF; CDR3 DNA: TGTGCCACCTCAGATTCGGCTAGCGGGGAGCTGTTTTTT
D gene: -; V gene: TRBV5-3; clone size: -; J gene: TRBJ2-7; CDR3 protein: CARSHARSEQYF; CDR3 DNA: TGTGCCAGAAGCCACGCTAGATCCGAGCAGTACTTC
D gene: TRBD2; V gene: TRBV19; clone size: -; J gene: TRBJ2-2; CDR3 protein: CASRILAGGPYGELFF; CDR3 DNA: TGTGCCAGTAGAATACTAGCGGGAGGCCCTTACGGGGAGCTGTTTTTT